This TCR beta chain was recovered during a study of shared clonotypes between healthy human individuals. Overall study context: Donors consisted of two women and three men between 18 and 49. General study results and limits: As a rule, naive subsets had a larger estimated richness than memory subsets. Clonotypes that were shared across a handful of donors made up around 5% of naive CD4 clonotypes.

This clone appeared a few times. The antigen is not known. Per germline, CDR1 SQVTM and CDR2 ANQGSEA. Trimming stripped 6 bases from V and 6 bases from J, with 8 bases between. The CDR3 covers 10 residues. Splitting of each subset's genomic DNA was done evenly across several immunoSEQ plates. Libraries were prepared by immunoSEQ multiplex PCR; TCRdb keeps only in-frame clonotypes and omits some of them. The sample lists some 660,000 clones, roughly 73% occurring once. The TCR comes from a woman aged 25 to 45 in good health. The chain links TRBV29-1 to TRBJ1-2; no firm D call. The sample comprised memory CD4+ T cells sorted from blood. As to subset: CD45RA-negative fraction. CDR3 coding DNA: TGCAGCGTACACGGAGATGGCTACACCTTC. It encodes CSVHGDGYTF.